The rows below give T cell receptor beta chains drawn from one sample of a study of neurological immune-mediated disorders. TCRdb ran MiXCR on the 5' RACE reads and lists one entry per CDR3 protein. The table has about 36,000 distinct CDR3 sequences, under 13% seen once. The sequencing input was PBMCs. These receptors originate from a woman under 40 with HTLV-1-associated myelopathy (HAM/TSP). Both conserved end residues are part of each CDR3. A D gene is named only where the DNA matches it firmly. Where a row states a size, it is once, few, many or the class of an expanded clone; other rows omit it.

TRBV7-2,15,TRBJ1-4,TRBD1,many,CASSRQGAFGEKLFF,TGTGCCAGCAGTCGACAGGGGGCCTTTGGAGAAAAACTGTTTTTT
TRBV5-1,15,TRBJ2-5,-,-,CASSLATVGGETQYF,TGCGCCAGCAGCTTGGCCACGGTCGGGGGTGAGACCCAGTACTTC
TRBV5-1,11,TRBJ1-1,-,many,CASSADSEAFF,TGCGCCAGCAGCGCGGACAGTGAAGCTTTCTTT
TRBV12-3/TRBV12-4,15,TRBJ2-2,-,-,CASSFHRPGSGELFF,TGTGCCAGCAGTTTCCACCGGCCGGGGTCCGGGGAGCTGTTTTTT
TRBV20-1,14,TRBJ2-3,TRBD2,many,CSAPAGGLTDTQYF,TGCAGTGCCCCAGCGGGGGGGCTTACAGATACGCAGTATTTT
TRBV2,14,TRBJ2-7,-,many,CAGSEQGNIYEQYF,TGTGCCGGAAGCGAGCAGGGGAATATCTACGAGCAGTACTTC
TRBV6-2/TRBV6-3,15,TRBJ2-2,-,many,CASRKGTSNTGELFF,TGTGCCAGCAGAAAAGGGACATCGAACACCGGGGAGCTGTTTTTT
TRBV20-1,14,TRBJ2-7,-,many,CSARSGGAAYEQYF,TGCAGTGCTAGAAGTGGGGGGGCCGCCTACGAGCAGTACTTC
TRBV7-6,17,TRBJ2-1,-,many,CASSLNSMGTLYNEQFF,TGTGCCAGCAGCTTAAACTCGATGGGGACGTTATACAATGAGCAGTTCTTC
TRBV20-1,14,TRBJ1-1,-,many,CSARGASWNTEAFF,TGCAGTGCTAGAGGTGCAAGCTGGAACACTGAAGCTTTCTTT
TRBV12-3/TRBV12-4,12,TRBJ2-7,-,many,CASSLRGTEQYF,TGTGCCAGCAGCCTTCGGGGGACCGAGCAGTACTTC
TRBV10-3,13,TRBJ1-1,-,many,CAISEPLQNEAFF,TGTGCCATCAGTGAGCCCCTACAGAATGAAGCTTTCTTT
TRBV5-1,15,TRBJ2-2,TRBD1,many,CASRSGQVNTGELFF,TGCGCCAGCAGGTCGGGACAGGTGAACACCGGGGAGCTGTTTTTT
TRBV7-2,16,TRBJ2-1,TRBD2,many,CASSLVGLAVYNEQFF,TGTGCCAGCAGCTTAGTAGGGCTAGCGGTCTACAATGAGCAGTTCTTC
TRBV20-1,15,TRBJ1-4,-,many,CSARGLTGLLGKLFF,TGCAGTGCTAGAGGGTTGACAGGCCTCTTGGGAAAACTGTTTTTT
TRBV29-1,14,TRBJ2-2,-,many,CSVGLDNRSGELFF,TGCAGCGTTGGCTTGGACAATAGGTCCGGGGAGCTGTTTTTT
TRBV20-1,15,TRBJ2-7,-,many,CSAREPRDIGYEQYF,TGCAGTGCTAGGGAACCCCGGGACATAGGTTACGAGCAGTACTTC
TRBV20-1,15,TRBJ2-3,-,medium-sized,CSARDVLMGADTQYF,TGCAGTGCTAGAGATGTCCTAATGGGGGCAGATACGCAGTATTTT
TRBV3-1,15,TRBJ1-3,-,many,CASSRGAISGNTIYF,TGTGCCAGCAGCCGAGGGGCTATTTCTGGAAACACCATATATTTT
TRBV5-1,12,TRBJ1-1,-,many,CASSLPDTEAFF,TGCGCCAGCAGCTTGCCGGACACTGAAGCTTTCTTT
TRBV5-6,15,TRBJ2-7,TRBD2,many,CASSSLAGGSYEQYF,TGTGCCAGCAGCTCGTTAGCGGGGGGGAGTTACGAGCAGTACTTC
TRBV20-1,13,TRBJ1-5,-,many,CSVAGVSGQPQHF,TGCAGTGTCGCAGGGGTGTCAGGTCAGCCCCAGCATTTT
TRBV7-6,16,TRBJ1-3,TRBD1,many,CASSLRTGGTGNTIYF,TGTGCCAGCAGCCTCAGAACAGGGGGGACTGGAAACACCATATATTTT
TRBV5-6,13,TRBJ1-2,TRBD1,many,CASSKTGDPGYTF,TGTGCCAGCAGCAAAACAGGGGATCCTGGCTACACCTTC
TRBV7-9,15,TRBJ1-4,-,many,CASSFHTGTNEKLFF,TGTGCCAGCAGCTTCCACACGGGTACTAATGAAAAACTGTTTTTT
TRBV4-2,17,TRBJ1-2,-,many,CASSQPDRSWGGDGYTF,TGTGCCAGCAGCCAGCCCGACAGGTCCTGGGGCGGGGATGGCTACACCTTC
TRBV7-9,11,TRBJ2-2,-,many,CASSKVTELFF,TGTGCCAGCAGCAAAGTCACGGAGCTGTTTTTT
TRBV29-1,13,TRBJ1-5,TRBD1,-,CSVLGGVGQPQHF,TGCAGCGTTCTAGGGGGCGTGGGGCAGCCCCAGCATTTT